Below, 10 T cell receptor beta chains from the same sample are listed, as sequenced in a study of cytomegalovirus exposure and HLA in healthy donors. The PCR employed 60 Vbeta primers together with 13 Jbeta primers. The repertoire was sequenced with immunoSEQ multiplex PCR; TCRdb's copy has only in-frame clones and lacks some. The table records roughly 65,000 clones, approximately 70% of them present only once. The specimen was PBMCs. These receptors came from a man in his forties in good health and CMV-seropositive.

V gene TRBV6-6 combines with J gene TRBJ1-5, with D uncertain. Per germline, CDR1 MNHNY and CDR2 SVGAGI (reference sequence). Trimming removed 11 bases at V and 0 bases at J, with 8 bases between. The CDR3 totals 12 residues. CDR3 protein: CASRVSNQPQHF. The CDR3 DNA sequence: TGTGCCTCCCGGGTTAGCAATCAGCCCCAGCATTTT.

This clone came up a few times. Here the CDR3 DNA reads TGTGCCAGCAGTTATCAGGCTAGCGGGATAATTGAGCAGTTCTTC. Its protein product is CASSYQASGIIEQFF. The chain has TRBV6-5 and TRBJ2-1, with 9 bases matching TRBD2. The germline CDR1 and CDR2 sequences are MNHEY and SVGAGI. Trimming took 3 bases from V and 9 from J; bases not matched to a gene: 9. This CDR3 is built from 15 residues.

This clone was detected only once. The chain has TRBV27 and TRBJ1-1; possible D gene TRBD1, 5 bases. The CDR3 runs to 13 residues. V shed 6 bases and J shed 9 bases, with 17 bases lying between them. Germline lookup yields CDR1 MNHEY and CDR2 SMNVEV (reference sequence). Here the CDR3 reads CASRTLARQKAFF. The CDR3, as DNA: TGTGCCAGCAGGACACTTGCCAGACAGAAAGCTTTCTTT.

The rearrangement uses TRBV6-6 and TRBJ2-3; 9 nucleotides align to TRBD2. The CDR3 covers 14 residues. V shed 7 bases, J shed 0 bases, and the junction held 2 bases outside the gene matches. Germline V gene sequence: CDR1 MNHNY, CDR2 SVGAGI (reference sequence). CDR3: CASTAGGSTDTQYF. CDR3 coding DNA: TGTGCCAGCACAGCGGGAGGTAGCACAGATACGCAGTATTTT.

CDR3 in DNA: TGTGCCAGCAGTTACACAAAGGGACACCCGAACACTGAAGCTTTCTTT. Its translation is CASSYTKGHPNTEAFF. V and J are TRBV6-5 and TRBJ1-1; tentatively, D is TRBD1 (6 bases). Germline lookup yields CDR1 MNHEY and CDR2 SVGAGI. V was shortened by 2 bases and J by 1 base, with 14 bases between the two germline ends. There are 16 residues in the CDR3.

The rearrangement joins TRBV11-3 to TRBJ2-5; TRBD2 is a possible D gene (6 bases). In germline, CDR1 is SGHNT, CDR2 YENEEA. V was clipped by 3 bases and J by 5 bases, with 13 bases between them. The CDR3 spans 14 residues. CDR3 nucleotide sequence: TGTGCCAGCAGCTTGACTAGTTCTTCTGAGACCCAGTACTTC. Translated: CASSLTSSSETQYF.

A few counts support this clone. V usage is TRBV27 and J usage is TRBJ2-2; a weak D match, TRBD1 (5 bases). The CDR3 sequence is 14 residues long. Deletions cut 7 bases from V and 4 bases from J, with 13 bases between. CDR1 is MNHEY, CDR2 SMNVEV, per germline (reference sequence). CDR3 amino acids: CASTRVLSTGELFF. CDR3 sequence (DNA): TGTGCCAGCACCAGGGTGCTGAGCACCGGGGAGCTGTTTTTT.

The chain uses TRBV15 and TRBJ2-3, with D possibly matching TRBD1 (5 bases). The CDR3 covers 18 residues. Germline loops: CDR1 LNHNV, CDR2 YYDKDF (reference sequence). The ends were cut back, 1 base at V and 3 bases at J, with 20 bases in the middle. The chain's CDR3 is CATSRVGQGPLGTDTQYF. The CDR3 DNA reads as TGTGCCACCAGCAGAGTCGGTCAGGGTCCTCTAGGGACAGATACGCAGTATTTT. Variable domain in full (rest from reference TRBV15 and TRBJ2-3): DAMVIQNPRYQVTQFGKPVTLSCSQTLNHNVMYWYQQKSSQAPKLLFHYYDKDFNNEADTPDNFQSRRPNTSFCFLDIRSPGLGDTAMYLCATSRVGQGPLGTDTQYFGPGTRLTVL.

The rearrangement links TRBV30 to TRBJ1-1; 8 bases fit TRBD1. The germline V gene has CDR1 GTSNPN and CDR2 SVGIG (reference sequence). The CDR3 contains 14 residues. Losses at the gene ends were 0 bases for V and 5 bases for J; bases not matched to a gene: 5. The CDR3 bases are TGTGCCTGGAGTGTATCAGGGGGCGAAACTGAAGCTTTCTTT. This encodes CAWSVSGGETEAFF.

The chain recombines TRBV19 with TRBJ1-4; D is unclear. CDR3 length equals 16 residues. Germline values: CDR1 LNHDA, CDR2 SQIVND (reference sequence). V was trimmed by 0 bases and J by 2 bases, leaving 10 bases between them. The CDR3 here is CASSIDHGRTNEKLFF. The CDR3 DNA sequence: TGTGCCAGTAGTATAGACCACGGGAGGACTAATGAAAAACTGTTTTTT.